This TCR beta chain stems from a study of blood T cell repertoires in COVID-19. The wider study: Donors in the United States, Italy and Spain gave samples during acute or convalescent COVID-19. T cells, B-cell-depleted T cells, or PBMCs provided the cDNA or gDNA that served as material.

Germline values: CDR1 MGHDK, CDR2 SYGVNS. This CDR3 is built from 14 residues. V lost 4 bases, J lost 8 bases, and 14 bases lay in between. Using immunoSEQ multiplex PCR, the repertoire was profiled, and TCRdb retains in-frame clones only, with some absent. Counted here are some 140,000 clones, approximately 88% occurring once; the ten biggest clones make up approximately 17%. Sequenced: peripheral blood. This chain joins TRBV25-1 and TRBJ1-4, with D hard to call. The TCR originated in a woman of 80 years or more with acute or convalescent COVID-19. CDR3 sequence reads: CASSAAGGMEKLFF. CDR3 nucleotides: TGTGCCAGCAGTGCCGCCGGAGGTATGGAAAAACTGTTTTTT.